The 28 T cell receptor beta chains below all came from one sample that was sequenced in a study of immune characterization of retroperitoneal liposarcoma. A single record per CDR3 protein comes from TCRdb applying MiXCR to the PCR reads. The data show over 3,000 distinct CDR3 sequences, roughly 45% seen once. Input material: tumor tissue. These receptors all stem from a male donor with retroperitoneal liposarcoma.

This clonotype has just one count. The CDR3 nucleotides read TGCAGTGCTAGTTTGGGGGCGTCCCAAGAGACCCAGTACTTC. Its translation is CSASLGASQETQYF. This chain connects TRBV20-1 to TRBJ2-5, with a possible D match to TRBD1 (6 bases). The CDR3 has 14 amino acids. V was trimmed by 3 bases and J by 1 base, leaving 12 bases between them. Per the germline V gene, CDR1 is DFQATT and CDR2 is SNEGSKA (reference sequence).

This chain links TRBV6-1 with TRBJ2-4; D possibly corresponds to TRBD2 (5 bases). The J call is uncertain, as TRBJ2-7 better fits the DNA end. The CDR3 is 13 residues long. CDR1 MNHNS and CDR2 SASEGT come from the germline V gene. The CDR3, as DNA: TGTGCCAGCAGTTACCAAGCGGAGGACGAGCAGTACTTC. Translating gives CASSYQAEDEQYF.

In its sample, this clonotype was seen many times. This chain connects TRBV12-3 or TRBV12-4 to TRBJ1-2; possibly TRBD1 for D (6 bases). This CDR3 comprises 16 residues. V dropped 3 bases and J dropped 4 bases, with 18 bases sitting between them. The DNA for the CDR3 is TGTGCCAGCAGTTTTGACCGTATCGGGGACATCTATGGCTACACCTTC. Translation gives CASSFDRIGDIYGYTF.

The genes are TRBV6-6 and TRBJ2-2; D is uncertain. Germline CDR1 reads MNHNY; CDR2 reads SVGAGI (reference sequence). The CDR3 contains 12 residues. Trimming cost V 6 bases and J 8 bases, with 10 bases left between them. The CDR3: CASRGAGGELFF. Here the CDR3 DNA reads TGTGCCAGCAGAGGCGCCGGAGGGGAGCTGTTTTTT.

V is TRBV6-1 and J is TRBJ2-3; perhaps TRBD2 as D (6 bases). The CDR3 length is 15 residues. CDR1 and CDR2 from the germline V gene are MNHNS and SASEGT. Trimming took off 1 base at V and 7 bases at J, with 15 bases between the two ends. For the CDR3, the DNA is TGTGCCAGCAGTGAAGGGGAACCAGCGGGTAATACGCAGTATTTT. This gives the protein CASSEGEPAGNTQYF.

This rearrangement joins TRBV12-3 or TRBV12-4 to TRBJ2-1; D is unclear. The CDR3 extends over 16 amino acids. Between the trimmed V and J ends, which lost 5 bases and 3 bases, there was a span of 17 bases. In DNA, the CDR3 is TGTGCCAGCAGTCTATGGTCGACACGGAGCTACAATGAGCAGTTCTTC. This codes for CASSLWSTRSYNEQFF.

This chain connects TRBV27 to TRBJ2-5; TRBD2 aligns across 8 bases. Germline V gives CDR1 MNHEY, CDR2 SMNVEV (reference sequence). This CDR3 spans 14 amino acids. V lost 6 bases, J lost 11 bases, and 14 bases stayed unmatched. CDR3 amino acids: CASSAGTSHNEQYF. In DNA, the CDR3 is TGTGCCAGCAGCGCCGGGACTAGTCACAATGAGCAGTACTTC.

The CDR3 bases are TGTGCCAGCAGCCCCCAAAGGGGCACAGATACGCAGTATTTT. This translates into CASSPQRGTDTQYF. This chain uses TRBV7-2 with TRBJ2-3; D gene unclear. Looked up from germline, CDR1 is SGHTA and CDR2 is FQGNSA. The CDR3 is 14 amino acids. V was clipped by 5 bases and J by 1 base, with 10 bases between them.

In this sample, this clonotype turned up a few times. The chain couples TRBV20-1 to TRBJ2-4, with 9 positions matching TRBD2. The V and J ends lost 0 bases and 4 bases, in that order; junction bases with no gene match: 1. The CDR3 length is 14 residues. Per germline, CDR1 DFQATT and CDR2 SNEGSKA (reference sequence). CDR3 sequence reads: CSARELAGKNIQYF. The CDR3, as DNA: TGCAGTGCTAGAGAGCTAGCGGGGAAAAACATTCAGTACTTC.

The V call is TRBV6-1, the J call TRBJ2-1, with TRBD1 matching 7 bases. The CDR3 has 18 amino acids. Germline V gene data show CDR1 as MNHNS and CDR2 as SASEGT. With 5 bases clipped from V and 1 base from J, the junction kept 14 bases outside the gene matches. The CDR3 region has the DNA TGTGCCAGCAGTTCACTCTTTAGGGACAGCCAATCCTACAATGAGCAGTTCTTC. Residues: CASSSLFRDSQSYNEQFF.

Within the sample, this clonotype is medium-sized (0.01 to 0.1%). The genes are TRBV5-5 and TRBJ2-5; no reliable D call. Trimming removed 0 bases at V and 4 bases at J, with 22 bases between. The CDR3 extends over 18 amino acids. Germline values: CDR1 SGHKS, CDR2 YYEKEE (reference sequence). As DNA, the CDR3 is TGTGCCAGCAGCTTGGAATCGCTGGTCGTTAGGGCCGGAGAGACCCAGTACTTC. Protein sequence: CASSLESLVVRAGETQYF.

In this sample, this clonotype turned up a few times. This chain connects TRBV7-2 to TRBJ1-1; the D is unclear. The CDR3 runs 13 residues. Between the trimmed V and J ends, which lost 2 bases and 1 base, there was a span of 5 bases. Germline V gives CDR1 SGHTA, CDR2 FQGNSA. CDR3 residues: CASSLSQNTEAFF. The CDR3 nucleotides read TGTGCCAGCAGCTTATCTCAGAACACTGAAGCTTTCTTT.

This chain links TRBV7-2 with TRBJ2-1, with D uncertain. The germline V gene encodes CDR1 SGHTA and CDR2 FQGNSA. The CDR3 loop spans 13 amino acids. V was clipped by 0 bases and J by 10 bases, with 10 bases between them. CDR3: CASSLAVWREQFF. CDR3 DNA sequence: TGTGCCAGCAGCTTAGCAGTCTGGCGGGAGCAGTTCTTC.

Concerning this clonotype: Without the conserved terminal phenylalanine or tryptophan, this CDR3 likely stems from a read error. V and J are TRBV6-1 and TRBJ2-1; 13 bases line up with TRBD2. With the DNA end fitting TRBJ2-7 better, the J assignment may be wrong. This CDR3 has 15 amino acids. CDR1 is MNHNS and CDR2 is SASEGT in the germline V gene. CDR3: CASSEGTSGSYEQYI. CDR3 in DNA: TGTGCCAGCAGTGAAGGGACTAGCGGGAGTTACGAGCAGTACATC.

The chain combines TRBV27 with TRBJ2-1; D is perhaps TRBD2 (5 bases). Germline loops: CDR1 MNHEY, CDR2 SMNVEV (reference sequence). The V end was cut by 7 bases, the J end by 7 bases, with 20 bases between. CDR3 length equals 15 residues. The DNA of the CDR3 is TGTGCCAGCAAAAGGGCGCCCGGGGAGTCAAATGAGCAGTTCTTC. It codes for CASKRAPGESNEQFF.

In the case of this clonotype: The CDR3 end shows no conserved phenylalanine or tryptophan, and so a read error is likely. The limits of the CDR3 on the DNA are not certain, so only TCRdb's listed CDR3 is given. The J gene is TRBJ2-6, the V gene TRBV6-1; the table gives TRBD2 as D, unverified against the DNA. Germline-derived CDR1 and CDR2 are MNHNS and SASEGT. The CDR3 extends over 18 residues, inclusive of both ends. CDR3 protein: CASSEARTSGSDEQYFGA.

The rearrangement joins TRBV6-1 to TRBJ2-1; 8 nucleotides match TRBD2. This CDR3 spans 14 amino acids. With 7 bases clipped from V and 4 bases from J, the junction kept 6 bases outside the gene matches. Germline lookup yields CDR1 MNHNS and CDR2 SASEGT. CDR3 bases: TGTGCCAGCATTAGCGGGGCTCTATACAATGAGCAGTTCTTC. This gives the protein CASISGALYNEQFF.

J is TRBJ1-2 and V is TRBV7-2; D is ambiguous. CDR1 and CDR2 from the germline V gene are SGHTA and FQGNSA. Trimming cost V 1 base and J 5 bases, with 11 bases left between them. The CDR3 spans 14 residues. CDR3 in DNA: TGTGCCAGCAGCTTAGGGGGTTGGGAGTATGGCTACACCTTC. Amino acids: CASSLGGWEYGYTF.

The chain combines TRBV7-2 with TRBJ2-5; the D is unclear. The germline V gene has CDR1 SGHTA and CDR2 FQGNSA. Trimming took off 2 bases at V and 2 bases at J, with 9 bases between the two ends. The CDR3 totals 14 residues. The CDR3 here is CASSLLWGQETQYF. The CDR3 nucleotides read TGTGCCAGCAGCTTACTATGGGGTCAAGAGACCCAGTACTTC.

This clonotype was counted between two and nine times. The chain's CDR3 is CASSFGMNEKLFF. Here the CDR3 DNA reads TGTGCCAGCAGCTTTGGGATGAATGAAAAACTGTTTTTT. This rearrangement joins TRBV7-2 to TRBJ1-4; D gene unclear. Germline values: CDR1 SGHTA, CDR2 FQGNSA. This CDR3 has 13 amino acids. V shed 3 bases and J shed 5 bases, with 7 bases lying between them.

The rearrangement links TRBV27 to TRBJ2-5; D is undetermined. V dropped 3 bases and J dropped 2 bases, with 7 bases sitting between them. Germline values: CDR1 MNHEY, CDR2 SMNVEV (reference sequence). The CDR3 is 13 amino acids. Written as DNA, the CDR3 is TGTGCCAGCAGTTTGGTAGGGCAAGAGACCCAGTACTTC. It encodes CASSLVGQETQYF.

This clonotype is deemed medium-sized. The chain carries TRBV6-1 and TRBJ2-5, with no clear D. The CDR3 has 11 residues. CDR1 MNHNS and CDR2 SASEGT come from the germline V gene. V lost 0 bases and J lost 4, with 0 bases in between. CDR3 nucleotide sequence: TGTGCCAGCAGTGAAGCAGAGACCCAGTACTTC. Amino acid sequence: CASSEAETQYF.

There are a few counts of this clonotype. In nucleotides, the CDR3 is TGTGCCAGCAGCAACTCGGAGGCCACAGATACGCAGTATTTT. As protein: CASSNSEATDTQYF. The V call is TRBV6-6, the J call TRBJ2-3, with a possible D match to TRBD2 (5 bases). The V gene's germline CDR1 is MNHNY and CDR2 SVGAGI (reference sequence). V lost 6 bases, J lost 2 bases, and 12 bases lay in between. This CDR3 has 14 amino acids.

This clonotype was seen ten or more times. The rearrangement uses TRBV7-9 and TRBJ2-1, with D hard to call. The last part of the DNA fits TRBJ2-7 better; the J call may be wrong. CDR3 size: 13 residues. Germline V gene data show CDR1 as SEHNR and CDR2 as FQNEAQ (reference sequence). Here the CDR3 reads CASSSDRVYEQYF. The CDR3 coding sequence is TGTGCCAGCAGCTCTGACCGAGTCTACGAGCAGTACTTC.

In this sample, this clonotype turned up a few times. The gene calls are TRBV6-1 and TRBJ2-1; possible D gene TRBD1, 5 bases. The germline V and J ends were trimmed by 5 bases and 8 bases, with 10 bases remaining between them. The germline V gene encodes CDR1 MNHNS and CDR2 SASEGT. The CDR3 has 12 amino acids. CDR3 bases: TGTGCCAGCAGTCGACAGTGGGATGAGCAGTTCTTC. Translation gives CASSRQWDEQFF.

The rearrangement joins TRBV11-2 to TRBJ2-1, with 13 bases identical to TRBD2. Germline V lookup: CDR1 SGHAT, CDR2 FQNNGV. This CDR3 contains 16 residues. V shed 5 bases and J 10 bases; nucleotides not matched to a gene: 11. The CDR3 sequence is CASSPPGLAGLYEQFF. CDR3 coding DNA: TGTGCCAGCAGCCCGCCGGGACTAGCGGGATTGTACGAGCAGTTCTTC.

The V call is TRBV5-3, the J call TRBJ2-1; D assignment may be TRBD1 or TRBD2 (5 bases each). TRBV5-3 is classed as an ORF, of uncertain function. V lost 0 bases, J lost 8 bases, and 18 bases lay in between. The CDR3 has 16 residues. CDR3 protein: CARSLAPGPTFDEQFF. The DNA for the CDR3 is TGTGCCAGAAGCTTGGCCCCGGGACCCACTTTCGATGAGCAGTTCTTC.

A few counts support this clonotype. This chain connects TRBV6-1 to TRBJ2-3; D might be TRBD2 (6 bases). The CDR3 loop spans 14 amino acids. Germline CDR1 reads MNHNS; CDR2 reads SASEGT. Between the trimmed V and J ends, which lost 5 bases and 5 bases, there was a span of 14 bases. CDR3 DNA: TGTGCCAGCAGTTACCGGGGGTTCGGAGATACGCAGTATTTT. Translated, it gives CASSYRGFGDTQYF.